The rows below give T cell receptor beta chains drawn from one sample of a study of blood T cell repertoires in COVID-19. Clones were read by immunoSEQ multiplex PCR, and TCRdb kept only the in-frame ones, dropping some. Seen here are roughly 670,000 clones, approximately 90% observed once, and the top ten hold approximately 0.3%. Sequencing was done on a sample of peripheral blood. The receptors stem from a woman under 30 with acute or convalescent COVID-19. The CDR3 runs from the conserved cysteine through the conserved F or W. Each record gives: J gene, V gene, D gene, clone size, CDR3 protein, CDR3 DNA. D genes are given only for firm matches. Not all rows give a size; the values are once, few, many and, for expanded clones, a class.

TRBJ1-3 TRBV5-8 NA NA CASSFRDIGGNTIYF TGTGCCAGCAGCTTTCGGGACATTGGAGGAAACACCATATATTTT
TRBJ1-5 TRBV7-8 NA NA CASSSRTVSNQPQHF TGTGCCAGCAGCTCCCGGACAGTTAGCAATCAGCCCCAGCATTTT
TRBJ1-1 TRBV12-3/TRBV12-4 NA once CSSSPSARGAFF TGTTCCAGCAGCCCGAGCGCAAGAGGAGCTTTCTTT
TRBJ2-5 TRBV5-1 TRBD1 NA CASSVYRGRETQYF TGCGCCAGCAGCGTATACAGGGGGCGAGAGACCCAGTACTTC
TRBJ1-3 TRBV5-4 TRBD1 NA CASMRQGAGNTIYF TGTGCCAGCATGCGACAGGGGGCTGGAAACACCATATATTTT
TRBJ1-3 TRBV24-1 NA NA CATSDTGNPGNTIYF TGTGCCACCAGTGACACCGGGAACCCTGGAAACACCATATATTTT
TRBJ1-2 TRBV19 NA once CASSIALEGVQTGYGYTF TGTGCCAGTAGTATCGCCCTTGAGGGCGTTCAAACGGGGTATGGCTACACCTTC
TRBJ2-1 TRBV7-6 TRBD1 NA CASSSHRGYNEQFF TGTGCCAGCAGCTCTCACAGGGGATACAATGAGCAGTTCTTC
TRBJ1-2 TRBV12-3/TRBV12-4 NA NA CASRRGLEGYTF TGTGCCAGCAGGAGGGGGTTGGAAGGCTACACCTTC
TRBJ2-3 TRBV29-1 NA NA CSVPGGRGEDTQYF TGCAGCGTCCCCGGGGGCCGGGGGGAAGATACGCAGTATTTT
TRBJ2-2 TRBV3-1/TRBV3-2 NA NA CASSQDRPPWGQESGELFF TGTGCCAGCAGCCAAGATAGGCCCCCCTGGGGGCAAGAATCCGGGGAGCTGTTTTTT
TRBJ1-5 TRBV11-2 TRBD1 NA CASSPTGGCQPQHF TGTGCCAGCAGCCCGACAGGGGGCTGTCAGCCCCAGCATTTT
TRBJ2-7 TRBV11-2 TRBD2 NA CASSLLAGGSSYEQYF TGTGCCAGCAGCTTACTAGCGGGGGGGAGCTCCTACGAGCAGTACTTC
TRBJ1-2 TRBV12-3/TRBV12-4 TRBD1 once CASSPGQGYGYTF TGTGCCAGCAGTCCGGGACAGGGTTATGGCTACACCTTC
TRBJ2-7 TRBV18 TRBD1 NA CASSPGTGAVYEQYF TGTGCCAGCTCACCAGGGACAGGGGCGGTCTACGAGCAGTACTTC
TRBJ1-4 TRBV7-9 NA NA CASSLAGLGATNEKLFF TGTGCCAGCAGCTTAGCTGGTCTGGGAGCAACTAATGAAAAACTGTTTTTT